The 21 T cell receptor beta chains given below trace back to one sample, sequenced in a study of T cells and copy number aberrations in small-cell lung cancer. Generated by immunoSEQ multiplex PCR, the TCRdb table keeps only in-frame clones and is missing some. The profile covers approximately 3,100 clones, with over 75% appearing a single time and about 4.4% taken by the ten largest. Sequencing input: normal tissue next to the tumor. These TCRs come from a middle-aged man with small cell lung cancer.

The V call is TRBV4-2, the J call TRBJ2-3; TRBD2 matches 9 bases. V dropped 0 bases and J dropped 3; count of bases not matched to a gene: 10. Germline-derived CDR1 and CDR2 are LGHNA and YNFKEQ. The length of the CDR3 is 18 residues. The CDR3 loop is CASSQDKGGGAGTDTQYF. DNA of the CDR3: TGTGCCAGCAGCCAAGATAAGGGCGGGGGGGCCGGAACAGATACGCAGTATTTT.

V is TRBV5-1 and J is TRBJ2-3; 9 bases line up with TRBD2. From germline, CDR1 is SGHRS and CDR2 YFSETQ. This CDR3 has 18 residues. The ends lost 1 base at V and 4 bases at J; junction bases unmatched: 13. CDR3 nucleotides: TGCGCCAGCAGCTTGTTGGTTGCGGGAGGGCCTAGCGCAGATACGCAGTATTTT. Protein sequence: CASSLLVAGGPSADTQYF.

The gene calls are TRBV14 and TRBJ1-1, with D possibly matching TRBD1 (5 bases). V was pared by 8 bases and J by 4 bases, with 8 bases between. The length of the CDR3 is 11 residues. Germline loops: CDR1 SGHDN, CDR2 FVKESK. CDR3 sequence reads: CASAQGTEAFF. In DNA, the CDR3 is TGTGCCAGCGCTCAGGGCACTGAAGCTTTCTTT.

This chain uses TRBV7-9 with TRBJ2-3; the match to TRBD2 covers 10 bases. V lost 4 bases and J lost 4; bases outside the gene matches: 11. Germline CDR1 is SEHNR and CDR2 is FQNEAQ (reference sequence). CDR3 size: 17 residues. The CDR3 nucleotides are TGTGCCAGCAGCTCGGTGGAAAGCGGGGGGGCCTCAGATACGCAGTATTTT. Its translation: CASSSVESGGASDTQYF.

The chain carries TRBV7-2 and TRBJ1-5; D remains ambiguous. V lost 8 bases and J 7 bases, leaving 15 bases between the germline ends. The CDR3 is made up of 13 amino acids. Germline CDR1 SGHTA, CDR2 FQGNSA. This CDR3 is CASGVDLGQPQHF. The CDR3 DNA sequence: TGTGCCAGCGGGGTCGATTTAGGCCAGCCCCAGCATTTT.

This clone rates as large. The rearrangement joins TRBV18 to TRBJ1-5; tentative D call: TRBD1 (5 bases). Trimming cost V 2 bases and J 0 bases, with 14 bases left between them. The CDR3 loop spans 17 amino acids. The germline V gene encodes CDR1 KGHSH and CDR2 LQKENI. CDR3 residues: CASSPGYEGTSNQPQHF. The DNA for the CDR3 is TGTGCCAGCTCACCAGGATATGAGGGGACTAGCAATCAGCCCCAGCATTTT. The entire variable domain, with the rest obtained from reference TRBV18 and TRBJ1-5, is as follows: NAGVMQNPRHLVRRRGQEARLRCSPMKGHSHVYWYRQLPEEGLKFMVYLQKENIIDESGMPKERFSAEFPKEGPSILRIQQVVRGDSAAYFCASSPGYEGTSNQPQHFGDGTRLSIL.

V gene TRBV4-1 combines with J gene TRBJ1-1; TRBD1 might be the D (6 bases). CDR3 length: 13 amino acids. Germline values: CDR1 MGHRA, CDR2 YSYEKL. V was clipped by 6 bases and J by 4 bases, with 12 bases between them. The CDR3 sequence is CASRRGGVTEAFF. Here the CDR3 DNA reads TGCGCCAGCAGACGAGGGGGGGTCACTGAAGCTTTCTTT.

This clone has only a few counts. The rearrangement uses TRBV18 and TRBJ2-1, with 7 bases aligning to TRBD1. V shed 5 bases and J 7 bases; nucleotides not matched to a gene: 11. The length of the CDR3 is 15 residues. CDR1 and CDR2 (germline): KGHSH, LQKENI. The DNA for the CDR3 is TGTGCCAGCTCATTACGACAGGGATCCTTGAATGAGCAGTTCTTC. This sequence encodes CASSLRQGSLNEQFF.

J is TRBJ1-4 and V is TRBV4-3; tentative D call: TRBD1 (5 bases). Germline lookup yields CDR1 LGHNA and CDR2 YSLEER. The V gene lost 3 bases and the J gene lost 5 bases, with 13 bases spanning the gap. The CDR3 contains 15 residues. CDR3 sequence reads: CASSHGTGGNEKLFF. The CDR3 nucleotides read TGCGCCAGCAGCCATGGTACAGGCGGAAATGAAAAACTGTTTTTT.

This clone has just a few counts. The rearrangement joins TRBV2 to TRBJ2-3; 7 bases align to TRBD1. Unmatched junction bases numbered 6, after V lost 7 bases and J lost 5 bases. The CDR3 totals 13 residues. The germline CDR1 and CDR2 sequences are SNHLY and FYNNEI. CDR3 coding DNA: TGTGCCAGCAACCTGAACAGGGGAGATACGCAGTATTTT. Translated: CASNLNRGDTQYF. The whole variable domain, remainder taken from reference TRBV2 and TRBJ2-3, is EPEVTQTPSHQVTQMGQEVILRCVPISNHLYFYWYRQILGQKVEFLVSFYNNEISEKSEIFDDQFSVERPDGSNFTLKIRSTKLEDSAMYFCASNLNRGDTQYFGPGTRLTVL.

The chain combines TRBV7-2 with TRBJ1-1; TRBD1 is a possible D gene (5 bases). The CDR3 sequence is 13 residues long. Trimming took 5 bases from V and 3 from J, leaving 10 bases between them. CDR1 is SGHTA, CDR2 FQGNSA, per germline. In nucleotides, the CDR3 is TGTGCCAGCAGCCAAGGGACCCACACTGAAGCTTTCTTT. This encodes CASSQGTHTEAFF.

The chain joins TRBV5-4 to TRBJ2-5; 13 bases align to TRBD2. The CDR3 spans 17 residues. The V gene end was trimmed by 3 bases and the J gene end by 4 bases; junction bases not matched to a gene: 9. Germline CDR1 reads SGHNT; CDR2 reads YYREEE (reference sequence). CDR3 nucleotides: TGTGCCAGCAGCTGGGGTGGACTAGCGGGGGCCGGAGAGACCCAGTACTTC. Its protein is CASSWGGLAGAGETQYF.

The chain couples TRBV19 to TRBJ1-4; D is ambiguous. Germline V gene data show CDR1 as LNHDA and CDR2 as SQIVND (reference sequence). Trimming left V 4 bases short and J 8 bases short, with 14 bases between. This CDR3 has 14 amino acids. CDR3 sequence (DNA): TGTGCCAGTAGTACCGACATTAATACCGAAAAACTGTTTTTT. Translation gives CASSTDINTEKLFF. Supplemented by reference TRBV19 and TRBJ1-4, the full variable domain reads DGGITQSPKYLFRKEGQNVTLSCEQNLNHDAMYWYRQDPGQGLRLIYYSQIVNDFQKGDIAEGYSVSREKKESFPLTVTSAQKNPTAFYLCASSTDINTEKLFFGSGTQLSVL.

The chain couples TRBV7-3 to TRBJ2-1; D is perhaps TRBD1 (5 bases). The germline CDR1 and CDR2 sequences are SGHTA and FQGTGA. This CDR3 contains 13 residues. Trimming removed 3 bases from V and 7 bases from J, with 10 bases in between. This chain's CDR3 is CASSLGQTNEQFF. The CDR3, as DNA: TGTGCCAGCAGCTTGGGGCAAACGAATGAGCAGTTCTTC. Full variable domain (outside the CDR3, taken from reference TRBV7-3 and TRBJ2-1): GAGVSQTPSNKVTEKGKYVELRCDPISGHTALYWYRQSLGQGPEFLIYFQGTGAADDSGLPNDRFFAVRPEGSVSTLKIQRTERGDSAVYLCASSLGQTNEQFFGPGTRLTVL.

This clone was counted a single time. The V call is TRBV2, the J call TRBJ1-6, with a possible D match to TRBD1 (5 bases). V lost 9 bases, J lost 5 bases, and 11 bases lay in between. CDR3 length: 13 residues. The germline V gene encodes CDR1 SNHLY and CDR2 FYNNEI. CDR3 loop: CARGTNHNSPLHF. CDR3 DNA: TGTGCCAGGGGGACCAACCATAATTCACCCCTCCACTTT.

The V and J genes are TRBV30 and TRBJ1-1; D uncertain. The CDR3 runs 15 residues. Germline CDR1 and CDR2: GTSNPN and SVGIG (reference sequence). With 2 bases removed from V and 2 bases from J, the gap between germline ends came to 15 bases. Here the CDR3 reads CAWSLPGSFNTEAFF. CDR3 DNA: TGTGCCTGGAGTCTCCCGGGGTCCTTTAACACTGAAGCTTTCTTT.

The rearrangement joins TRBV20-1 to TRBJ1-2, with a possible D match to TRBD1 (5 bases). The CDR3 contains 11 residues. The germline CDR1 and CDR2 sequences are DFQATT and SNEGSKA (reference sequence). The V end lost 6 bases, the J end lost 6 bases, and 11 bases lay between the germline ends. As DNA, the CDR3 is TGCAGTGCCCCTGAGGACAATGGCTACACCTTC. Its translation is CSAPEDNGYTF.

V is TRBV14 and J is TRBJ1-1; no clear D gene. The CDR3 sequence is 14 residues long. The germline V gene has CDR1 SGHDN and CDR2 FVKESK. Trimming shortened V by 4 bases and J by 4 bases, and 13 bases separated the two germline ends. The DNA of the CDR3 is TGTGCCAGCAGCCCCATGGGCGCGGGCACTGAAGCTTTCTTT. Its protein is CASSPMGAGTEAFF.

The chain uses TRBV7-2 and TRBJ1-5; no reliable D call. Trimming left V 5 bases short and J 4 bases short, with 9 bases between. Germline lookup yields CDR1 SGHTA and CDR2 FQGNSA. The CDR3 has 13 amino acids. The chain's CDR3 is CASSQRWNQPQHF. CDR3 coding DNA: TGTGCCAGCAGCCAAAGGTGGAATCAGCCCCAGCATTTT.

This clone turned up a few times. The genes are TRBV30 and TRBJ1-1; the D is unclear. Trimming left V 5 bases short and J 0 bases short, with 7 bases between. The CDR3 consists of 12 residues. The germline V gene encodes CDR1 GTSNPN and CDR2 SVGIG (reference sequence). The CDR3 sequence: CAWARLNTEAFF. The CDR3 DNA reads as TGTGCCTGGGCAAGGTTGAACACTGAAGCTTTCTTT.

The gene calls are TRBV19 and TRBJ1-1; D gene unclear. From germline, CDR1 is LNHDA and CDR2 SQIVND (reference sequence). The CDR3 runs to 16 residues. Deletions cut 1 base from V and 0 bases from J, with 12 bases between. CDR3 coding DNA: TGTGCCAGTAGTATAGGTTCCGTTTTAGTGAACACTGAAGCTTTCTTT. It yields the protein CASSIGSVLVNTEAFF.